This TCR beta chain stems from a study of vaccination and CD4 T cells after COVID-19. Study-level background: Convalescent patients gave post-COVID blood a median about 100 days post-diagnosis, range 35 to 161.

The CDR3 extends over 16 amino acids. Unmatched junction bases numbered 5, after V lost 4 bases and J lost 4 bases. Germline CDR1 is MNHEY and CDR2 is SVGAGI. The treatment was: roughly ten-day PBMC culture with coronavirus spike peptide pools or control peptides (ViraFEST assay). In the ViraFEST assay, peptide-pool expansion preceded TCR sequencing of expanded clonotypes. Peptide pools at approximately 9.4 ug/ml, together with 10 IU/ml IL-2, were added to cultures of two million PBMCs per well. For this clonotype: As yet, its antigen is unknown.

The Oncomine TCR Beta short-read assay sequenced DNA from cultured CD4+ T cells. Via MiXCR, TCRdb re-called the PCR reads, giving one row per CDR3 protein. The sample consists of under 20,000 distinct CDR3 sequences, less than 70% of them appearing once. Source material: CD4+ T cells from blood, cultured in vitro. The chain couples TRBV6-5 to TRBJ2-7, with TRBD2 matching over 15 bases. This clonotype originated in a human donor who had recovered from COVID-19. CDR3 sequence (DNA): TGTGCCAGCAGTTCCGGGACTAGCGGGAGGTCATACGAGCAGTACTTC. Protein product: CASSSGTSGRSYEQYF.